This T cell receptor beta chain derives from a study of response to subunit inactivated influenza vaccine. Notes on the study in general: Authors suggested few new T cells are recruited by each seasonal influenza vaccination.

This clonotype was picked up a small number of times. No antigen is known for it. Germline V gene sequence: CDR1 SGHRS, CDR2 YFSETQ. There are 15 residues in the CDR3. V shed 3 bases, J shed 5 bases, and the junction held 8 bases outside the gene matches. MiXCR, run by TCRdb on the RT-PCR reads, gives a single entry per CDR3 protein. This sample has 500,000 to 600,000 distinct CDR3 sequences; 10% to 15% occur once, and the top ten carry roughly 10%. Material: PBMCs from blood, obtained on the day of vaccination. The chain is built from TRBV5-1 and TRBJ2-1; TRBD1 aligns across 7 bases. The TCR comes from a man between 50 and 59 years old who received an inactivated influenza vaccine. The CDR3 DNA is TGCGCCAGCAGCTCCTTTCCGGGACAGAACAATGAGCAGTTCTTC. This translates into CASSSFPGQNNEQFF.